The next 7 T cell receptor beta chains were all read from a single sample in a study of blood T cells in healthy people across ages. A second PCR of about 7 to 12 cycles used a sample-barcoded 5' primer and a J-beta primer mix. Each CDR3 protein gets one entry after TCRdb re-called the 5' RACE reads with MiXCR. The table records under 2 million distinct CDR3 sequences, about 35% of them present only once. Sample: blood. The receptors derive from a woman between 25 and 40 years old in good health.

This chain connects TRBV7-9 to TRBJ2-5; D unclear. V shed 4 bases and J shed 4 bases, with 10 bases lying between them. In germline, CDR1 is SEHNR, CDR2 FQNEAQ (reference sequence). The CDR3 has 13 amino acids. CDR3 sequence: CASSSLRTETQYF. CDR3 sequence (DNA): TGTGCCAGCAGCTCGTTGCGGACAGAGACCCAGTACTTC.

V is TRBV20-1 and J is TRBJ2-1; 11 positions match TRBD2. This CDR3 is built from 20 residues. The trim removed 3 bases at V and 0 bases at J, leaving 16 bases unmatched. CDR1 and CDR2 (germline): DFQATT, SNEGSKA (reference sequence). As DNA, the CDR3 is TGCAGTGCTAGGTCCATAGCGGGAGGGCAACCCCTGAGCTCCTACAATGAGCAGTTCTTC. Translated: CSARSIAGGQPLSSYNEQFF.

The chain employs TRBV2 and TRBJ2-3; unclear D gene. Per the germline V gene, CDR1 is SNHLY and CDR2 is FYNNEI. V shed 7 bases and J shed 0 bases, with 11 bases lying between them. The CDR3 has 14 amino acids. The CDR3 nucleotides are TGTGCCAGCAAAAAGCTTCCTAGCACAGATACGCAGTATTTT. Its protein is CASKKLPSTDTQYF.

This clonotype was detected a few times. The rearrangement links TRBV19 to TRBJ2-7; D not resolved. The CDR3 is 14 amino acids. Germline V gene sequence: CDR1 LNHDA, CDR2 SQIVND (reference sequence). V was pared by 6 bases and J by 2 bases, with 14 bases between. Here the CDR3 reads CASRQAAPTYEQYF. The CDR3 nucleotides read TGTGCCAGTAGGCAAGCAGCGCCCACCTACGAGCAGTACTTC.

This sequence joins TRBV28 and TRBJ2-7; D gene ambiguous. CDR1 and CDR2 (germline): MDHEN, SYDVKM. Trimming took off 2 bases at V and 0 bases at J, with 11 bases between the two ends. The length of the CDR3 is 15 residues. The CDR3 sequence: CASSLSDFSSYEQYF. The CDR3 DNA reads TGTGCCAGCAGTTTAAGTGACTTTAGCTCCTACGAGCAGTACTTC.

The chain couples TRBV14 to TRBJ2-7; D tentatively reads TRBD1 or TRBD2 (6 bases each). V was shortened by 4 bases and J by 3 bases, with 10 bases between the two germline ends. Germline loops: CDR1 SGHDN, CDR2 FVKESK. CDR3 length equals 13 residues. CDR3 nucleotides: TGTGCCAGCAGCCGCGGGACATGCTACGAGCAGTACTTC. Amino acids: CASSRGTCYEQYF.

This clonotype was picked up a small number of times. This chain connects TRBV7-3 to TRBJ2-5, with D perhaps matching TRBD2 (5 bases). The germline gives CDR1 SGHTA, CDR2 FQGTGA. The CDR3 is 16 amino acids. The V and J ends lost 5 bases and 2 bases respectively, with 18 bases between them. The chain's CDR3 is CASSPGPGVWQETQYF. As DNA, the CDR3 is TGTGCCAGCAGCCCAGGACCCGGGGTTTGGCAAGAGACCCAGTACTTC.